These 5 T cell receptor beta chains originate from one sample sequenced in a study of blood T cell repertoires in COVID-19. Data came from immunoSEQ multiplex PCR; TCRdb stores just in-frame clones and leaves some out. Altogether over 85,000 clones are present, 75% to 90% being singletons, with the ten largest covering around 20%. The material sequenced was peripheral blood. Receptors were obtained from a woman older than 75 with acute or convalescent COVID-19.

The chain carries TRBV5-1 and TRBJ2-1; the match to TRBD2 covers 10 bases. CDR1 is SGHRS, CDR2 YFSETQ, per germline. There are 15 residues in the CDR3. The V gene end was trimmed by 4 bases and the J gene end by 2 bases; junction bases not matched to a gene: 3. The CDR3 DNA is TGCGCCAGCAGCGGAAGCGGGGGGGCCTACAATGAGCAGTTCTTC. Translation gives CASSGSGGAYNEQFF. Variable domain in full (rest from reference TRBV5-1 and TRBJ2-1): KAGVTQTPRYLIKTRGQQVTLSCSPISGHRSVSWYQQTPGQGLQFLFEYFSETQRNKGNFPGRFSGRQFSNSRSEMNVSTLELGDSALYLCASSGSGGAYNEQFFGPGTRLTVL.

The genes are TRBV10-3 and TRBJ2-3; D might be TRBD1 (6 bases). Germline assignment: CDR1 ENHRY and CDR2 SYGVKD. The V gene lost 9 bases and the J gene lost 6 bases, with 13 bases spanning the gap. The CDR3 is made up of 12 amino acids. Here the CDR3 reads CAIRDMGDTQYF. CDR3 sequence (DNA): TGTGCCATAAGGGACATGGGGGATACGCAGTATTTT.

As DNA, the CDR3 is TGTGCCTGGAGTGTCCTGGATGGAGGTGAAAAACTGTTTTTT. It specifies CAWSVLDGGEKLFF. V is TRBV30 and J is TRBJ1-4, with unresolved D. V shed 0 bases and J shed 7 bases, with 12 bases lying between them. The CDR3 sequence is 14 residues long. Germline CDR1 reads GTSNPN; CDR2 reads SVGIG (reference sequence).

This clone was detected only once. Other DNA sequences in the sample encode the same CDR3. The DNA for the CDR3 is TGTGCCACCAGTGATCTCTACGAGCAGTACTTC. Its protein product is CATSDLYEQYF. The chain uses TRBV24-1 and TRBJ2-7; D unclear. The CDR3 has 11 residues. Trimming stripped 3 bases from V and 3 bases from J, with 2 bases between. The germline V gene has CDR1 KGHDR and CDR2 SFDVKD.

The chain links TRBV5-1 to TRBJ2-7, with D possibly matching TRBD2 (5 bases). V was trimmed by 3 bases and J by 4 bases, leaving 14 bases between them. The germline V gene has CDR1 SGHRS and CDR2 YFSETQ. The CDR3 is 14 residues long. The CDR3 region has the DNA TGCGCCAGCAGCTATCACCCAACGGGATACGAGCAGTACTTC. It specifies CASSYHPTGYEQYF.